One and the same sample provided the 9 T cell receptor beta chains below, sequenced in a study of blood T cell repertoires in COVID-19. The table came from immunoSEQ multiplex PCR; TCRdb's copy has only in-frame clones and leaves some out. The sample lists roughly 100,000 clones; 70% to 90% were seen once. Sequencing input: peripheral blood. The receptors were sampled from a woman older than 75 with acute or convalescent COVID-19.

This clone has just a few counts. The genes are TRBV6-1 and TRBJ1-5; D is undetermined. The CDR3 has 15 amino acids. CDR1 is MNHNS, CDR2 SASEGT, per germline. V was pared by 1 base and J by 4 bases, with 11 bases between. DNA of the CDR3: TGTGCCAGCAGTGAAGGTTTGATGCTAAATCAGCCCCAGCATTTT. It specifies CASSEGLMLNQPQHF.

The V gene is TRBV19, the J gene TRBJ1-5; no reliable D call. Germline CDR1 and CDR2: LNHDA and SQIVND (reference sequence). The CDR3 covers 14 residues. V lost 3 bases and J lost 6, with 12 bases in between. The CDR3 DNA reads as TGTGCCAGTAGTATCACCGGGTTCAGTCAGCCCCAGCATTTT. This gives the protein CASSITGFSQPQHF.

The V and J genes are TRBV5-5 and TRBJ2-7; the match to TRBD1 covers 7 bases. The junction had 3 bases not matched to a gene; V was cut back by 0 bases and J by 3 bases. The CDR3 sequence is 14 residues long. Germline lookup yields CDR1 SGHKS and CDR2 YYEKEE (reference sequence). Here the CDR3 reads CASSLEGANYEQYF. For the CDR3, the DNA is TGTGCCAGCAGCTTGGAGGGGGCGAACTACGAGCAGTACTTC.

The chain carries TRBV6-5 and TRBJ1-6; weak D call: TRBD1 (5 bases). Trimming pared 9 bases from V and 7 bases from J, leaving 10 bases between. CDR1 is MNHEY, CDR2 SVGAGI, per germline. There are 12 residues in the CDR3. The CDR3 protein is CASRQGNSPLHF. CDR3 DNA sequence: TGTGCCAGTCGGCAGGGAAATTCACCCCTCCACTTT.

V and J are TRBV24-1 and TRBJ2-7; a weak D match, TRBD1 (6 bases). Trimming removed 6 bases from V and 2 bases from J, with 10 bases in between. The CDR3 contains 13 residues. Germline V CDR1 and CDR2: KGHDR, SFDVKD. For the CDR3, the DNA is TGTGCCACCAGTCAGGGGTTTGCCTACGAGCAGTACTTC. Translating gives CATSQGFAYEQYF.

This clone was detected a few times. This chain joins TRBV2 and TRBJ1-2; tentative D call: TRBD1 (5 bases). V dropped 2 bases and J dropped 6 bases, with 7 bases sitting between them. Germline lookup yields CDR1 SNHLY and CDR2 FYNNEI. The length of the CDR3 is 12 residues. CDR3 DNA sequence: TGTGCCAGCAGTGAAACAGGTCATGGCTACACCTTC. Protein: CASSETGHGYTF.

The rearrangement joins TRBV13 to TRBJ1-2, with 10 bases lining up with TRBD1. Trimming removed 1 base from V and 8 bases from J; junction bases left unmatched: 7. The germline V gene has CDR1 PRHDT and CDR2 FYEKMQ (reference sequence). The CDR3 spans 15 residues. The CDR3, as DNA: TGTGCCAGCAGCTTAGCGACAGGGGGCGGCGGAGGCTACACCTTC. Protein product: CASSLATGGGGGYTF.

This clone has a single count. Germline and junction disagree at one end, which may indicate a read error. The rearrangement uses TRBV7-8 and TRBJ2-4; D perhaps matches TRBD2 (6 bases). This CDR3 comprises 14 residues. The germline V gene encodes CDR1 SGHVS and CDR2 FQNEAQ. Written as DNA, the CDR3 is TGTGCCAGCAGCTGGGGGGTAGCAGAAAACATTCAGTACTTT. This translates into CASSWGVAENIQYF.

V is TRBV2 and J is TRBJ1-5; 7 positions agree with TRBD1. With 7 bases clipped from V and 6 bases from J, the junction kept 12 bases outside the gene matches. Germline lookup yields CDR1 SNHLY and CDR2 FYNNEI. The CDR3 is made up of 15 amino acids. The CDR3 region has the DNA TGTGCCAGCATGCCGGGAAGGGACAGAAGTCAGCCCCAGCATTTT. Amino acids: CASMPGRDRSQPQHF.